Following are 6 T cell receptor beta chains from one sample sequenced in a study of shared clonotypes between healthy human individuals. Here immunoSEQ multiplex PCR was the method, and the copy in TCRdb shows in-frame clones only, minus some. Of fewer than 1.8 million clones listed, around 98.5% were seen once; the top ten hold about 0.4%. The sample taken for sequencing was naive CD4+ T cells sorted from blood. Subset reported: CD45RA+ positively selected. The source of these receptors is a man aged 25-45 years in good health.

The CDR3 loop is CASSLVGLAGGEQFF. The CDR3 nucleotides are TGTGCCAGCAGCTTAGTGGGACTAGCGGGAGGCGAGCAGTTCTTC. This chain connects TRBV11-2 to TRBJ2-1, with 15 bases identical to TRBD2. Germline values: CDR1 SGHAT, CDR2 FQNNGV. The ends lost 1 base at V and 10 bases at J; junction bases unmatched: 2. CDR3 length: 15 residues.

This sequence joins TRBV6-1 and TRBJ2-4; D may be TRBD2 (6 bases). The V gene lost 5 bases and the J gene lost 6 bases, with 17 bases spanning the gap. The length of the CDR3 is 15 residues. Germline lookup yields CDR1 MNHNS and CDR2 SASEGT. The CDR3 reads CASSTTGDSRNIQYF. The CDR3 nucleotides are TGTGCCAGCAGTACGACGGGAGATTCCAGAAACATTCAGTACTTC.

This chain connects TRBV7-2 to TRBJ2-7; perhaps TRBD2 as D (6 bases). The CDR3 has 13 residues. V gave up 4 bases and J gave up 4 bases, with 11 bases separating them. CDR1 is SGHTA and CDR2 is FQGNSA in the germline V gene. CDR3 loop: CASSSGGNYEQYF. In nucleotides, the CDR3 is TGTGCCAGCAGCTCAGGAGGGAATTACGAGCAGTACTTC.

The V call is TRBV15, the J call TRBJ2-7, with 9 positions matching TRBD1. This CDR3 has 14 amino acids. Trimming at V came to 9 bases and at J to 3 bases, leaving 9 bases not matched to a gene. Per the germline V gene, CDR1 is LNHNV and CDR2 is YYDKDF (reference sequence). The CDR3 coding sequence is TGTGCCACAGCCGGGACAGGGAATTTCTACGAGCAGTACTTC. Translation: CATAGTGNFYEQYF.

This clone was seen just once. The rearrangement joins TRBV5-1 to TRBJ2-1, with 8 positions matching TRBD2. The CDR3 runs 15 residues. The J segment lost 3 bases and the V segment lost 5 bases, leaving 7 bases of the junction unmatched. Per germline, CDR1 SGHRS and CDR2 YFSETQ. The CDR3 nucleotides are TGCGCCAGCAGGCAACTAGCGGCGGTCTACAATGAGCAGTTCTTC. Amino acid sequence: CASRQLAAVYNEQFF.

In this sample, this clone turned up once. Other nucleotide sequences from this sample produce the same CDR3. V gene TRBV7-9 combines with J gene TRBJ2-1, with 8 nucleotides matching TRBD2. Per the germline V gene, CDR1 is SEHNR and CDR2 is FQNEAQ (reference sequence). CDR3 size: 15 residues. V gave up 5 bases and J gave up 4 bases; unmatched junction bases: 7. CDR3 in amino acids: CASSRGLAKYNEQFF. In nucleotides, the CDR3 is TGTGCCAGCAGCAGAGGACTAGCTAAATACAATGAGCAGTTCTTC.